One sample yielded the 13 T cell receptor beta chains listed below, sequenced in a study of radiotherapy plus CTLA-4 blockade in lung cancer. The assay was immunoSEQ multiplex PCR, and TCRdb's table has in-frame clones only and misses some. Counted here are some 70,000 clones, around three quarters occurring once; the ten biggest clones make up roughly a tenth. The source was peripheral blood, collected from a patient treated with radiotherapy plus ipilimumab. The source is a human donor with non-small cell lung cancer who had a complete response to radiotherapy plus ipilimumab.

The chain joins TRBV30 to TRBJ1-2; 7 positions agree with TRBD1. V gave up 2 bases and J gave up 5 bases; unmatched junction bases: 2. This CDR3 has 12 amino acids. The germline V gene has CDR1 GTSNPN and CDR2 SVGIG (reference sequence). In DNA, the CDR3 is TGTGCCTGGAGTCAGGGGGATTATGGCTACACCTTC. It encodes CAWSQGDYGYTF.

This CDR3 reads CASSLNRDRGRNTGELFF. The DNA of the CDR3 is TGTGCCAGCAGTTTAAATCGGGACAGGGGCAGGAACACCGGGGAGCTGTTTTTT. The gene calls are TRBV27 and TRBJ2-2; TRBD1 agrees at 10 bases. The CDR3 consists of 18 residues. Germline assignment: CDR1 MNHEY and CDR2 SMNVEV (reference sequence). V lost 2 bases, J lost 1 base, and 7 bases stayed unmatched.

This clone was counted only a few times. CDR3 protein: CASSPSGKLKVRSYNEQFF. CDR3 bases: TGTGCCAGCAGCCCCTCCGGGAAGCTTAAAGTTCGCTCCTACAATGAGCAGTTCTTC. The V and J genes are TRBV7-9 and TRBJ2-1; tentative D call: TRBD2 (5 bases). Germline-derived CDR1 and CDR2 are SEHNR and FQNEAQ (reference sequence). V gave up 5 bases and J gave up 0 bases, with 23 bases separating them. The CDR3 length is 19 residues.

Only one count was recorded for this clone. The chain has TRBV4-3 and TRBJ2-1; 9 nucleotides match TRBD2. This CDR3 contains 17 residues. Germline values: CDR1 LGHNA, CDR2 YSLEER. Unmatched junction bases numbered 7, after V lost 0 bases and J lost 4 bases. In DNA form, the CDR3 reads TGCGCCAGCAGCCAAGATGACGGGACTAGCTTATACAATGAGCAGTTCTTC. This translates into CASSQDDGTSLYNEQFF.

The J gene is TRBJ1-5, the V gene TRBV19; D is unresolved. The CDR3 runs 15 residues. CDR1 and CDR2 (germline): LNHDA, SQIVND (reference sequence). The V end lost 3 bases, the J end lost 4 bases, and 13 bases lay between the germline ends. Here the CDR3 DNA reads TGTGCCAGTAGTATGGGGAGCAACCGTAATCAGCCCCAGCATTTT. This codes for CASSMGSNRNQPQHF.

This clone was picked up one time. The chain uses TRBV9 and TRBJ2-7, with TRBD1 matching over 12 bases. The CDR3 length is 15 residues. J lost 4 bases, V lost 4 bases, and 6 bases had no gene match. The germline CDR1 and CDR2 sequences are SGDLS and YYNGEE. In DNA form, the CDR3 reads TGTGCCAGCAGCTTCGGGACAGGGGGCTTTTACGAGCAGTACTTC. Its protein is CASSFGTGGFYEQYF.

V usage is TRBV12-5 and J usage is TRBJ2-2, with 7 bases matching TRBD1. V trimming: 8 bases; J trimming: 5 bases; junction bases outside the gene matches: 11. Germline V gene sequence: CDR1 LGHNT, CDR2 FRNRAP. This CDR3 contains 15 residues. In DNA, the CDR3 is TGTGCTAGTTCCCTCCCGGGACAGATGACCGGGGAGCTGTTTTTT. Its translation: CASSLPGQMTGELFF.

This rearrangement joins TRBV29-1 to TRBJ1-4; D not certain. The germline gives CDR1 SQVTM, CDR2 ANQGSEA. Trimming pared 4 bases from V and 5 bases from J, leaving 8 bases between. CDR3 length: 12 residues. CDR3 nucleotide sequence: TGCAGCGTTGCCGTGGGGAATGAAAAACTGTTTTTT. Amino acids: CSVAVGNEKLFF.

This rearrangement joins TRBV7-9 to TRBJ1-2; TRBD1 matches at 9 bases. Trimming cost V 5 bases and J 0 bases; bases outside gene matches: 4. There are 15 residues in the CDR3. In germline, CDR1 is SEHNR, CDR2 FQNEAQ (reference sequence). For the CDR3, the DNA is TGTGCCAGCAGCCCATGGGACAGGGCTAACTATGGCTACACCTTC. Translation gives CASSPWDRANYGYTF.

This sequence joins TRBV19 and TRBJ2-3; 7 positions agree with TRBD2. CDR1 LNHDA and CDR2 SQIVND come from the germline V gene (reference sequence). The CDR3 sequence is 15 residues long. With V trimmed by 9 bases and J by 2 bases, 11 bases remained unmatched. CDR3 nucleotide sequence: TGTGCCAGCTCTACCCAAGCGGGGAACACAGATACGCAGTATTTT. It is translated as CASSTQAGNTDTQYF.

CDR3 protein: CASSLDGLAGAPDTQYF. The CDR3 nucleotides read TGTGCCAGCAGCTTGGATGGACTAGCGGGGGCTCCAGATACGCAGTATTTT. The rearrangement joins TRBV5-8 to TRBJ2-3, with 13 positions matching TRBD2. V lost 0 bases to trimming and J lost 4 bases; unmatched junction nucleotides: 5. Looked up from germline, CDR1 is SGHTS and CDR2 is YDEGEE. The CDR3 totals 17 residues. The full variable domain, its missing parts supplied by reference TRBV5-8 and TRBJ2-3, is EAGVTQSPTHLIKTRGQQATLRCSPISGHTSVYWYQQALGLGLQFLLWYDEGEERNRGNFPPRFSGRQFPNYSSELNVNALELEDSALYLCASSLDGLAGAPDTQYFGPGTRLTVL.

In DNA, the CDR3 is TGTGCCAGCAGACATCCCGGGACAGGGAACGACGAGCAGTACTTC. Its translation: CASRHPGTGNDEQYF. The chain employs TRBV6-7 and TRBJ2-7; 9 bases are a match to TRBD1. TRBV6-7 is recorded as an ORF, its role being uncertain. This CDR3 is built from 15 residues. The V gene end was trimmed by 6 bases and the J gene end by 5 bases; junction bases not matched to a gene: 11.

The CDR3 bases are TGTGCCAGCAGCTTATCCACTTTAGCCAAAAACATTCAGTACTTC. It codes for CASSLSTLAKNIQYF. V gene TRBV7-9 combines with J gene TRBJ2-4; D is uncertain. This CDR3 comprises 15 residues. Germline assignment: CDR1 SEHNR and CDR2 FQNEAQ (reference sequence). V lost 2 bases and J lost 0, with 8 bases in between.